This T cell receptor beta chain comes out of a study of OX40 agonist ivuxolimab in advanced cancers. Study in general: Patients in the trial were receiving intravenous ivuxolimab every 2 weeks, at doses of 0.01 to 10 mg/kg. Treatment received earlier with anti-PD-1, anti-PD-L1 or anti-CTLA-4 agents was allowed, and more than 35% had some. Points from the study as a whole: Clonal expansion was seen in CD4+ and CD8+ blood T cells by week 6 at 0.1 to 3.0 mg/kg. Among the nonresponders, some also had low normalized T-cell clonal expansion.

The CDR3 loop spans 13 amino acids. The V gene's germline CDR1 is SGHTA and CDR2 FQGTGA. V lost 1 base, J lost 2 bases, and 4 bases lay in between. As for this clone: Antigen: not known.

Sequenced by immunoSEQ multiplex PCR; TCRdb stores in-frame clones only, minus some. The sample lists over 30,000 clones, 82% occurring once. V is TRBV7-3 and J is TRBJ2-3; D remains unclear. This TCR was recovered from an adult with an advanced solid tumor such as melanoma, head and neck, liver or kidney cancer. Specimen: CD4+ or CD8+ T cells sorted from blood, collected in a trial of the OX40 agonist ivuxolimab. The DNA of the CDR3 is TGTGCCAGCAGCTTAATGGACACAGATACGCAGTATTTT. Translated: CASSLMDTDTQYF.